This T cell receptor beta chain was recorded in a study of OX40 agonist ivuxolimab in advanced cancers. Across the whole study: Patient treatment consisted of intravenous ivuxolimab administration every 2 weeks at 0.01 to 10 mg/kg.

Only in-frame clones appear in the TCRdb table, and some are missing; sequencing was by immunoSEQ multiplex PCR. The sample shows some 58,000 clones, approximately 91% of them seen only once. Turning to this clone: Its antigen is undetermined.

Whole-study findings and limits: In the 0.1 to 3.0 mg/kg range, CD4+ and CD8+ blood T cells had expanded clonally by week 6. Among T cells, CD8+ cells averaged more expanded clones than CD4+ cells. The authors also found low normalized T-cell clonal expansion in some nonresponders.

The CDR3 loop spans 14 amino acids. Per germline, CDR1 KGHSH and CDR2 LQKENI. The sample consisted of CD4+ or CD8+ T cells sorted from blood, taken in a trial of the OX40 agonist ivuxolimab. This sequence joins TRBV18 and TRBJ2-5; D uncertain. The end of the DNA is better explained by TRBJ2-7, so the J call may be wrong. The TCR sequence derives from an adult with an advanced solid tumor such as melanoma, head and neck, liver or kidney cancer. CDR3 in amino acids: CASSPPGLTREQYF. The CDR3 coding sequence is TGTGCCAGCTCACCACCAGGGTTGACACGCGAGCAGTACTTC.